This is a list of T cell receptor beta chains from one sample in a study of identifying expanded T cells in peripheral blood. TCRdb's copy holds only in-frame clones and misses some; the assay was immunoSEQ multiplex PCR. The sample consists of some 130,000 clones, approximately 86% of them appearing once. The sample consisted of blood. The source is a person between 18 and 75 years old in good health. Each CDR3 is given with its conserved first and last residue. A D gene is named only where the DNA matches it firmly. Size is omitted from some rows. Given values are once, few, many or a class for expanded clones.

J: TRBJ1-1
D: NA
size: once
V: TRBV14
CDR3: CASSQELGVQGQKNTEAFF
DNA: TGTGCCAGCAGCCAAGAACTAGGGGTCCAGGGGCAGAAAAACACTGAAGCTTTCTTT

J: TRBJ1-3
D: NA
size: NA
V: TRBV7-2
CDR3: CASSRLVSGNTIYF
DNA: TGTGCCAGCAGCCGACTGGTCTCTGGAAACACCATATATTTT

J: TRBJ2-7
D: TRBD1
size: NA
V: TRBV4-1
CDR3: CASSQDPGTGAWNEQYF
DNA: TGCGCCAGCAGCCAAGATCCAGGGACAGGGGCATGGAACGAGCAGTACTTC

J: TRBJ2-7
D: NA
size: NA
V: TRBV10-1
CDR3: CASSESSGVSYEQYF
DNA: TGCGCCAGCAGTGAAAGTAGTGGCGTCTCCTACGAGCAGTACTTC

J: TRBJ1-2
D: NA
size: NA
V: TRBV20-1
CDR3: CSARENFGYTF
DNA: TGCAGTGCTAGGGAAAATTTCGGCTACACCTTC

J: TRBJ2-7
D: TRBD1
size: NA
V: TRBV14
CDR3: CASSRRTGITYEQYF
DNA: TGTGCCAGCAGCAGGAGGACAGGAATAACCTACGAGCAGTACTTC

J: TRBJ1-2
D: TRBD1
size: NA
V: TRBV6-1
CDR3: CASSEAGGQAPYGYTF
DNA: TGTGCCAGCAGTGAGGCAGGGGGACAGGCGCCTTATGGCTACACCTTC

J: TRBJ2-5
D: NA
size: many
V: TRBV7-3
CDR3: CASSLKGSPYRETQYF
DNA: TGTGCCAGCAGCTTAAAGGGGTCCCCCTATAGAGAGACCCAGTACTTC

J: TRBJ1-1
D: TRBD1
size: NA
V: TRBV7-8
CDR3: CASSSGTGVGTEAFF
DNA: TGTGCCAGCAGCTCAGGGACAGGGGTGGGCACTGAAGCTTTCTTT

J: TRBJ2-3
D: NA
size: few
V: TRBV7-9
CDR3: CASSEGGPSEDTQYF
DNA: TGTGCCAGCAGCGAGGGGGGTCCGAGCGAAGATACGCAGTATTTT

J: TRBJ2-7
D: NA
size: NA
V: TRBV19
CDR3: CASSTADGSYEQYF
DNA: TGTGCCAGTAGTACGGCCGACGGCTCCTACGAGCAGTACTTC

J: TRBJ2-1
D: TRBD2
size: NA
V: TRBV7-3
CDR3: CASAHSSGGYNEQFF
DNA: TGTGCCAGCGCGCATTCTAGCGGGGGATACAATGAGCAGTTCTTC

J: TRBJ1-5
D: NA
size: NA
V: TRBV6-1
CDR3: CASSSLGNRPQHF
DNA: TGTGCCAGCAGTAGTCTCGGCAATCGGCCCCAGCATTTT

J: TRBJ2-6
D: NA
size: NA
V: TRBV19
CDR3: CASTLGVPSGANVLTF
DNA: TGTGCCAGTACCCTAGGCGTCCCGTCTGGGGCCAACGTCCTGACTTTC

J: TRBJ1-1
D: TRBD1
size: NA
V: TRBV6-5
CDR3: CASRPGGTLNTEAFF
DNA: TGTGCCAGCAGGCCAGGGGGAACCTTGAACACTGAAGCTTTCTTT

J: TRBJ1-2
D: NA
size: NA
V: TRBV18
CDR3: CASSPPSHGTYGYTF
DNA: TGTGCCAGCTCACCTCCCTCCCACGGAACTTATGGCTACACCTTC

J: TRBJ2-5
D: NA
size: NA
V: TRBV6-1
CDR3: CASSDRGETQYF
DNA: TGTGCCAGCAGTGACAGGGGAGAGACCCAGTACTTC

J: TRBJ1-1
D: NA
size: few
V: TRBV2
CDR3: CASSITGLEAFF
DNA: TGTGCCAGCAGCATAACGGGCCTTGAAGCTTTCTTT

J: TRBJ2-1
D: NA
size: NA
V: TRBV11-3
CDR3: CASSPGSGGGEQFF
DNA: TGTGCCAGCAGCCCCGGTTCGGGCGGGGGCGAGCAGTTCTTC

J: TRBJ2-3
D: TRBD2
size: NA
V: TRBV18
CDR3: CASSPPLAGSTDTQYF
DNA: TGTGCCAGCTCCCCTCCTCTAGCGGGGAGCACAGATACGCAGTATTTT

J: TRBJ2-6
D: TRBD1
size: NA
V: TRBV5-1
CDR3: CASSFTGGASPGANVLTF
DNA: TGCGCCAGCAGCTTCACAGGGGGCGCATCTCCTGGGGCCAACGTCCTGACTTTC

J: TRBJ2-7
D: NA
size: once
V: TRBV28
CDR3: CASSGPGTSTYEQYF
DNA: TGTGCCAGCAGTGGGCCCGGGACTTCCACCTACGAGCAGTACTTC